The subject of this entry is one T cell receptor (beta chain). The antigen is not known. This sample was taken from a study of OX40 agonist ivuxolimab in advanced cancers. General study findings and limits: Averaging showed that CD8+ T cells had more expanded clones than CD4+ did.

Assay: immunoSEQ multiplex PCR; the TCRdb copy retains only in-frame clones and omits some. The sample consists of around 44,000 clones, approximately 86% of them appearing once. Source: CD4+ or CD8+ T cells sorted from blood, taken in a trial of the OX40 agonist ivuxolimab. The receptor was derived from an adult with an advanced solid tumor such as melanoma, head and neck, liver or kidney cancer.

The CDR3 bases are TGTGCCAGCAGCCCATCCCCGGGACTAGCGGGAGGGGGGGATAGGAATGAGCAGTTCTTC. It codes for CASSPSPGLAGGGDRNEQFF. The genes are TRBV9 and TRBJ2-1; 16 bases agree with TRBD2. Germline-derived CDR1 and CDR2 are SGDLS and YYNGEE. V shed 4 bases and J 7 bases; nucleotides not matched to a gene: 17. The CDR3 is made up of 20 amino acids. Based on the CDR3 plus reference TRBV9 and TRBJ2-1, the full variable domain is DSGVTQTPKHLITATGQRVTLRCSPRSGDLSVYWYQQSLDQGLQFLIQYYNGEERAKGNILERFSAQQFPDLHSELNLSSLELGDSALYFCASSPSPGLAGGGDRNEQFFGPGTRLTVL.